This T cell receptor (beta chain) was profiled in a study of beta chain features in type 1 diabetes. Study-wide background: Across the samples, 107,917,701 sorted cells were examined in total. Notes on the study in general: More deletions and fewer insertions at VDJ junctions were found in patients with type 1 diabetes.

Sorting of CD4+ naive, central memory, regulatory and stem cell-like memory cells was performed via CD45RO/CCR7/CD25/CD127/CD95/CD27. The V gene lost 2 bases and the J gene lost 3 bases, with 10 bases spanning the gap. Germline-derived CDR1 and CDR2 are KGHSH and LQKENI. This CDR3 region has 15 residues. Reverse transcribing all isolated RNA meant expressed TCRB transcripts were sequenced. Naive, central memory and regulatory T cell samples averaged about 3.57 million reads. Clones were sequenced by immunoSEQ multiplex PCR, and TCRdb holds only the in-frame ones, with some missing. The table has more than 300,000 clones, roughly 12% seen once; the top ten hold less than 0.02%. This clone was seen more than once but under ten times. Its antigen is not identified.

The genes are TRBV18 and TRBJ2-2; TRBD2 might be the D (5 bases). This clonotype was obtained from a young man in good health. Material for sequencing was naive CD4+ T cells from blood. The CDR3 protein is CASSPSTGYTGELFF. The CDR3, as DNA: TGTGCCAGCTCACCATCCACGGGGTACACCGGGGAGCTGTTTTTT.